The text below deals with one TCR beta chain. Its antigen is undetermined. The data originate from a study of vaccination and CD4 T cells after COVID-19. Looking at the study overall: Investigators stimulated cells with overlapping spike peptides drawn from SARS-CoV-2, HCoV-NL63, HCoV-OC43 and HCoV-229E.

Treatment specified: approximately 9-day PBMC culture with coronavirus spike peptide pools or control peptides (ViraFEST assay). Sequencing of DNA taken from cultured CD4+ T cells relied on the Oncomine TCR Beta short-read assay. Researchers extracted genomic DNA from CD4+ T cells that had been cultured. TCRdb called the PCR reads again in MiXCR, with one record for every CDR3 protein. This repertoire shows about 27,000 distinct CDR3 sequences, about 66% found once; its top ten account for about a sixth. Study findings and constraints: The study found that a median roughly 89% of reactive clones in convalescent patients appeared only post-vaccination. A nonsignificant median increase from around 20 to 38 SARS-CoV-2-reactive clonotypes was observed.

CDR1 ENHRY and CDR2 SYGVKD come from the germline V gene. The CDR3 runs to 13 residues. The trim removed 7 bases at V and 8 bases at J, leaving 8 bases unmatched. The TCR sequence derives from a human donor who received a COVID-19 vaccine. The specimen was CD4+ T cells from blood, cultured in vitro, collected after SARS-CoV-2 vaccination. The chain links TRBV10-3 to TRBJ1-2; TRBD1 aligns across 9 bases. The CDR3 bases are TGTGCCATCACCGCCGGGACAGGGAAGGGCTACACCTTC. Protein product: CAITAGTGKGYTF.